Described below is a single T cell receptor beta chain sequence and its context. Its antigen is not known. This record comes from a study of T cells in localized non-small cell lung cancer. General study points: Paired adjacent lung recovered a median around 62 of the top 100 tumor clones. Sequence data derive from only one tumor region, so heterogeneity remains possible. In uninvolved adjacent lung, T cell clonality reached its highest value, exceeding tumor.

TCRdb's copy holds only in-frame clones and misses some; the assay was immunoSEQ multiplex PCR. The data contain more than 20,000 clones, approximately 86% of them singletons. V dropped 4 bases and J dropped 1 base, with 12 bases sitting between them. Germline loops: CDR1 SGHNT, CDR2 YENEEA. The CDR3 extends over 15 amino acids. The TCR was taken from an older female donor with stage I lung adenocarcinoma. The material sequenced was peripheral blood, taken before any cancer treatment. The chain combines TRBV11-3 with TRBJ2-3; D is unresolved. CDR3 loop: CASSSGRPGTDTQYF. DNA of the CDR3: TGTGCCAGCAGCTCCGGTAGGCCCGGCACAGATACGCAGTATTTT.